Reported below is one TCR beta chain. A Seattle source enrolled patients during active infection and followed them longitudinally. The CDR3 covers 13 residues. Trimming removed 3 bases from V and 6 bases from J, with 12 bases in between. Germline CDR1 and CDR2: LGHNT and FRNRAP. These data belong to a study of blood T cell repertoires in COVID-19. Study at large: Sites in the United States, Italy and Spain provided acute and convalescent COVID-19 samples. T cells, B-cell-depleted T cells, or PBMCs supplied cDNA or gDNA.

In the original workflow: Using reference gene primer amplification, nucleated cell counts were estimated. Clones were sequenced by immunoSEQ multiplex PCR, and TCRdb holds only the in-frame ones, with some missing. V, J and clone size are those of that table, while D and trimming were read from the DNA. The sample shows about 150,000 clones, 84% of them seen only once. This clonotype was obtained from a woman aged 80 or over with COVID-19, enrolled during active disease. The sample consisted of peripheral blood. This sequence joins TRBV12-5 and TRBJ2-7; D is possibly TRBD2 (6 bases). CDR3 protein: CASGFGGATEQYF. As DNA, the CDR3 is TGTGCTAGTGGTTTTGGAGGGGCGACCGAGCAGTACTTC.